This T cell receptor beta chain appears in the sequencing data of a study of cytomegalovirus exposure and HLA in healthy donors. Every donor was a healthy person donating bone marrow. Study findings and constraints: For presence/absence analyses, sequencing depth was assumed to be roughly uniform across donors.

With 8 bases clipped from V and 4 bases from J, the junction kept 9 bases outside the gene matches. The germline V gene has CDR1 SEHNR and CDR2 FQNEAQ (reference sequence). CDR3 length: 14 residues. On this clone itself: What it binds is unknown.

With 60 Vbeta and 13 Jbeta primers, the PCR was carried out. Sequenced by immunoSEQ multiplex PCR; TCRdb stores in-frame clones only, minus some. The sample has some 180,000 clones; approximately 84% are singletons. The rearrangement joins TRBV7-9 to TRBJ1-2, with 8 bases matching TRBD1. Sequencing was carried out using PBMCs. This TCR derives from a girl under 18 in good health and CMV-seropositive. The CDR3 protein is CASRDRGPSYGYTF. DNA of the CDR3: TGTGCCAGCCGCGACAGGGGACCATCCTATGGCTACACCTTC.